A single sample is the source of the 27 T cell receptor beta chains below, sequenced in a study of molecular identifiers for immune sequencing clone quantification. One entry per CDR3 protein, called by TCRdb with MiXCR from the PCR reads. Among approximately 680,000 distinct CDR3 sequences listed, roughly 25% were seen once. Input material: naive CD8+ T cells from blood, with Jurkat cell RNA spiked in. As for subset: FACS-sorted CD8+CD4-CCR7+CD45RA+ naive T cells. Source of these receptors: a human donor in good health. Some libraries in this study had Jurkat cell RNA spiked in.

This clonotype was counted between two and nine times. The rearrangement joins TRBV20-1 to TRBJ1-1; tentative D call: TRBD1 (6 bases). Trimming shortened V by 2 bases and J by 7 bases, and 20 bases separated the two germline ends. The CDR3 sequence is 15 residues long. Looked up from germline, CDR1 is DFQATT and CDR2 is SNEGSKA (reference sequence). The CDR3 loop is CSARSLQGMEFEAFF. CDR3 DNA sequence: TGCAGTGCTAGATCATTGCAGGGGATGGAGTTTGAAGCTTTCTTT.

Notes on this clonotype: A much larger clone sits a single nucleotide away, making a read error possible. This chain links TRBV4-1 with TRBJ1-1, with unresolved D. The V end lost 4 bases, the J end lost 5 bases, and 11 bases lay between the germline ends. CDR3 length equals 13 residues. Germline V CDR1 and CDR2: MGHRA, YSYEKL. The CDR3 region is CASSPEPETEAFF. The CDR3 nucleotides read TGCGCCAGCAGCCCGGAGCCCGAGACTGAAGCTTTCTTT.

This clonotype was recorded many times. The chain combines TRBV19 with TRBJ2-3; 10 bases fit TRBD1. Trimming at V came to 9 bases and at J to 2 bases, leaving 5 bases not matched to a gene. Germline V gives CDR1 LNHDA, CDR2 SQIVND (reference sequence). The CDR3 is 14 residues long. CDR3 sequence (DNA): TGTGCCAGCAGCGGGACAGGGGACACAGATACGCAGTATTTT. It codes for CASSGTGDTDTQYF.

The chain combines TRBV29-1 with TRBJ2-1, with D perhaps matching TRBD1 (7 bases). The CDR3 has 18 residues. Germline V gene lookup returns CDR1 SQVTM and CDR2 ANQGSEA. Trimming stripped 2 bases from V and 5 bases from J, with 25 bases between. CDR3: CSVELGSIQGTPHNEQFF. In DNA form, the CDR3 reads TGCAGCGTTGAACTTGGATCAATACAGGGGACTCCCCACAATGAGCAGTTCTTC.

About this clonotype: A much larger clone lies one base from this, so it may be a read error. The chain carries TRBV7-9 and TRBJ2-5; 7 bases match TRBD1. The length of the CDR3 is 17 residues. Germline values: CDR1 SEHNR, CDR2 FQNEAQ (reference sequence). V gave up 4 bases and J gave up 13 bases; unmatched junction bases: 24. The CDR3: CASSSGTAATTTVARYF. CDR3 coding DNA: TGTGCCAGCAGCTCCGGGACAGCGGCTACCACGACGGTGGCCCGGTACTTC.

A remark on this clonotype: Being one base from a much bigger clone, this may be a read error. This rearrangement joins TRBV29-1 to TRBJ2-6; D remains unclear. This CDR3 is 14 amino acids long. Germline-derived CDR1 and CDR2 are SQVTM and ANQGSEA. The CDR3 region has the DNA TGCAGCGCTGAACAAGGGTATGGGGCCAACGTCCTGACTTTC. Translating it yields CSAEQGYGANVLTF.

The chain combines TRBV6-5 with TRBJ2-1; D gene ambiguous. Germline V gene sequence: CDR1 MNHEY, CDR2 SVGAGI. Trimming left V 4 bases short and J 7 bases short, with 11 bases between. The CDR3 extends over 13 amino acids. CDR3 region: CASSSDSRNEQFF. DNA for the CDR3: TGTGCCAGCAGTTCCGATAGCAGGAATGAGCAGTTCTTC.

Details on this clonotype: A much more abundant neighbour one base away suggests this may be a read error. The chain has TRBV7-9 and TRBJ1-1; D not resolved. Trimming cost V 8 bases and J 6 bases, with 10 bases left between them. CDR1 is SEHNR and CDR2 is FQNEAQ in the germline V gene (reference sequence). This CDR3 spans 11 amino acids. The CDR3 nucleotides read TGTGCCAGCGGAGCGACACCTGAAGCTTTCTTT. This codes for CASGATPEAFF. Filled out from reference TRBV7-9 and TRBJ1-1, the complete variable domain reads DTGVSQNPRHKITKRGQNVTFRCDPISEHNRLYWYRQTLGQGPEFLTYFQNEAQLEKSRLLSDRFSAERPKGSFSTLEIQRTEQGDSAMYLCASGATPEAFFGQGTRLTVV.

About this clonotype: A much larger clone sits a single nucleotide away, making a read error possible. V gene TRBV2 combines with J gene TRBJ2-3; 14 bases are shared with TRBD2. Germline V gene data show CDR1 as SNHLY and CDR2 as FYNNEI. V gave up 7 bases and J gave up 1 base; unmatched junction bases: 7. The CDR3 is made up of 17 amino acids. Written as DNA, the CDR3 is TGTGCCAGCAATGGGACTAGCGGGAGACGGGGCACAGATACGCAGTATTTT. Translated, it gives CASNGTSGRRGTDTQYF.

About this clonotype itself: A much more abundant neighbour one base away suggests this may be a read error. The V and J genes are TRBV3-1 and TRBJ1-1, with no clear D. The germline V gene has CDR1 LGHDT and CDR2 YNNKEL (reference sequence). The CDR3 is 12 amino acids. CDR3 protein: CASSQDTASTLF. The CDR3 bases are TGTGCCAGCAGCCAAGATACGGCCTCAACTCTCTTT.

This clonotype occurred many times. V usage is TRBV13 and J usage is TRBJ1-5; TRBD1 aligns across 9 bases. This CDR3 contains 15 residues. The J segment lost 0 bases and the V segment lost 8 bases, leaving 5 bases of the junction unmatched. Germline CDR1 PRHDT, CDR2 FYEKMQ (reference sequence). DNA for the CDR3: TGTGCCAGCTCGGACAGGGGTTATAGCAATCAGCCCCAGCATTTT. As protein: CASSDRGYSNQPQHF.

This clonotype was detected a few times. The chain recombines TRBV20-1 with TRBJ1-2; 7 nucleotides agree with TRBD1. Germline loops: CDR1 DFQATT, CDR2 SNEGSKA (reference sequence). The CDR3 is 12 residues long. V dropped 6 bases and J dropped 8; count of bases not matched to a gene: 9. The CDR3, as DNA: TGCAGTGCCCCGACAGGGCTGGTCGGCTACACCTTC. Translation gives CSAPTGLVGYTF.

This clonotype has only a few counts. The genes are TRBV30 and TRBJ2-4, with TRBD2 as a possible D gene (7 bases). V shed 4 bases and J shed 7 bases, with 8 bases lying between them. The CDR3 has 11 amino acids. Germline lookup yields CDR1 GTSNPN and CDR2 SVGIG (reference sequence). The CDR3 region is CAWKGGNIQYF. The CDR3 nucleotides read TGTGCCTGGAAGGGGGGGAACATTCAGTACTTC.

About this clonotype: A much larger clone sits a single nucleotide away, making a read error possible. The chain couples TRBV6-5 to TRBJ1-1, with 9 bases fitting TRBD1. Germline V lookup: CDR1 MNHEY, CDR2 SVGAGI. The CDR3 loop spans 15 amino acids. The DNA for the CDR3 is TGTGCCAGCAGTTGGGGGACAGGGAGGAACACTGAAGCTTCCTTT. It codes for CASSWGTGRNTEASF.

At least ten counts were recorded for this clonotype. The V gene is TRBV5-1, the J gene TRBJ2-7; 8 positions agree with TRBD1. CDR1 and CDR2 (germline): SGHRS, YFSETQ. The CDR3 spans 13 residues. Germline trimming cut 4 bases from V and 5 bases from J; bases unmatched to any gene: 5. For the CDR3, the DNA is TGCGCCAGCAGCACGACAGGGGACAACGAGCAGTACTTC. It specifies CASSTTGDNEQYF.

This clonotype occurred many times. This CDR3 reads CASSPVSSGPQHF. The DNA of the CDR3 is TGTGCCAGCAGCCCGGTCTCCTCTGGGCCCCAGCATTTT. The chain links TRBV6-2 or TRBV6-3 to TRBJ1-5; D remains ambiguous. From germline, CDR1 is MNHEY and CDR2 SVGEGT. The CDR3 loop spans 13 amino acids. With 6 bases removed from V and 9 bases from J, the gap between germline ends came to 15 bases.

This clonotype was recorded at least ten times. As DNA, the CDR3 is TGCAGCGTTATACGACAGAACACTGAAGCTTTCTTT. It specifies CSVIRQNTEAFF. V gene TRBV29-1 combines with J gene TRBJ1-1; unclear D gene. CDR1 and CDR2 (germline): SQVTM, ANQGSEA. Trimming removed 5 bases from V and 1 base from J, with 8 bases in between. The CDR3 is 12 amino acids.

This clonotype has a count of ten or more. J is TRBJ2-6 and V is TRBV28; possibly TRBD1 or TRBD2 for D (5 bases each). This CDR3 has 17 amino acids. Trimming cost V 3 bases and J 4 bases, with 16 bases left between them. Germline V CDR1 and CDR2: MDHEN, SYDVKM. CDR3 sequence (DNA): TGTGCCAGCAGTTTCGGGACGACGTTCCCCGGGGCCAACGTCCTGACTTTC. This gives the protein CASSFGTTFPGANVLTF.

The chain recombines TRBV20-1 with TRBJ1-5; D may be TRBD1 (5 bases). Germline V gene data show CDR1 as DFQATT and CDR2 as SNEGSKA (reference sequence). The V end lost 2 bases, the J end lost 7 bases, and 12 bases lay between the germline ends. This CDR3 comprises 13 residues. CDR3 in DNA: TGCAGTGCTAGACCCCGGGACCGGCAGCCCCAGCATTTT. Translating it yields CSARPRDRQPQHF.

As concerns this clonotype: Just one base apart from a much larger clone, this may be a read error. The rearrangement links TRBV7-9 to TRBJ2-3; no firm D call. The V end lost 0 bases, the J end lost 2 bases, and 15 bases lay between the germline ends. CDR1 SEHNR and CDR2 FQNEAQ come from the germline V gene (reference sequence). The CDR3 is 17 amino acids. CDR3: CASSLALVGLVTDTQYF. CDR3 coding DNA: TGTGCCAGCAGCTTAGCGCTTGTGGGCCTCGTCACAGATACGCAGTATTTT.

In DNA, the CDR3 is TGTGCCAGCAGTCCCCTGGACTCATATAGCAATCAGCCCCAGCATTTT. Translated, it gives CASSPLDSYSNQPQHF. The V gene is TRBV6-6, the J gene TRBJ1-5; D gene uncertain. Germline V gives CDR1 MNHNY, CDR2 SVGAGI (reference sequence). The CDR3 covers 16 residues. Trimming removed 5 bases at V and 0 bases at J, with 14 bases between.

This clonotype has only a few counts. The chain combines TRBV19 with TRBJ2-7, with D hard to call. Germline values: CDR1 LNHDA, CDR2 SQIVND (reference sequence). This CDR3 contains 15 residues. V lost 5 bases to trimming and J lost 9 bases, with 23 bases between them. CDR3: CASSYVAAKSKGQYF. DNA for the CDR3: TGTGCCAGTAGTTACGTTGCGGCCAAGTCGAAAGGGCAGTACTTC. Combining the CDR3 with reference TRBV19 and TRBJ2-7 gives the whole variable domain DGGITQSPKYLFRKEGQNVTLSCEQNLNHDAMYWYRQDPGQGLRLIYYSQIVNDFQKGDIAEGYSVSREKKESFPLTVTSAQKNPTAFYLCASSYVAAKSKGQYFGPGTRLTVT.

This clonotype was picked up a small number of times. The chain carries TRBV6-1 and TRBJ2-3; TRBD2 matches at 7 bases. Germline V lookup: CDR1 MNHNS, CDR2 SASEGT. V trimming: 5 bases; J trimming: 0 bases; junction bases outside the gene matches: 5. CDR3 size: 15 residues. CDR3 amino acids: CASSLLTSSTDTQYF. The CDR3 region has the DNA TGTGCCAGCAGTTTACTGACTAGCAGCACAGATACGCAGTATTTT.

This clonotype was seen many times. The chain has TRBV4-3 and TRBJ2-7; TRBD2 matches 12 bases. The CDR3 is 15 residues long. V was pared by 2 bases and J by 3 bases, with 2 bases of the junction left unmatched. Looked up from germline, CDR1 is LGHNA and CDR2 is YSLEER. The CDR3 loop is CASSQTTSGGYEQYF. In DNA form, the CDR3 reads TGCGCCAGCAGCCAAACGACTAGCGGGGGCTACGAGCAGTACTTC.

The chain joins TRBV4-1 to TRBJ1-4; 7 bases agree with TRBD1. Germline-derived CDR1 and CDR2 are MGHRA and YSYEKL. The CDR3 totals 15 residues. After removal of 5 bases from V and 8 bases from J, the junction contained 11 bases not matched to a gene. The CDR3 is CASSSRGPGVEKLFF. The DNA of the CDR3 is TGCGCCAGCAGCTCAAGGGGGCCTGGGGTCGAAAAACTGTTTTTT.

This clonotype was seen only a few times. The chain recombines TRBV19 with TRBJ2-1; D remains unclear. V lost 3 bases to trimming and J lost 8 bases, with 14 bases between them. The CDR3 contains 14 residues. In germline, CDR1 is LNHDA, CDR2 SQIVND (reference sequence). Here the CDR3 DNA reads TGTGCCAGTAGTATCCGGTCCCAGAAGCATGAGCAGTTCTTC. Protein: CASSIRSQKHEQFF.

As regards this clonotype: A single base separates this from a much larger clone, so it may be a read error. This chain uses TRBV11-2 with TRBJ2-1; the match to TRBD1 covers 11 bases. The CDR3 sequence is 16 residues long. Germline assignment: CDR1 SGHAT and CDR2 FQNNGV. CDR3 region: CPSSLVGQGAYNEQFF. DNA for the CDR3: TGTCCCAGCAGCTTAGTGGGACAGGGGGCCTACAATGAGCAGTTCTTC.